A single T cell receptor beta chain is shown here with its context. The antigen remains unidentified. After isolation, RNA underwent reverse transcription to generate cDNA as the sequencing template. The data were produced by immunoSEQ multiplex PCR, yet TCRdb's version contains in-frame clones alone and is incomplete. The repertoire consists of about 190,000 clones, with more than 55% occurring once and the leading ten covering about 1.3%. From germline, CDR1 is SGHRS and CDR2 YFSETQ. This CDR3 contains 14 residues. Trimming removed 5 bases from V and 8 bases from J, with 14 bases in between. Noted treatment: oral pan-JAK inhibitor, 5-10 mg twice daily. These data come from a study of CD8+ T cells in alopecia areata. The wider study: For treated patients, severity scores reflected the percentage of scalp area affected. Regarding the study as a whole: Links between baseline CD8+ expansion and response need larger treated cohorts.

This receptor was obtained from a human donor with alopecia areata. The gene calls are TRBV5-1 and TRBJ1-6; D is uncertain. Sample: CD4+ T cells sorted from blood, taken at roughly week 49, from a patient treated with tofacitinib. The CDR3 DNA sequence: TGCGCCAGCAGTGCCGGCCAGGACTATTCACCCCTCCACTTT. This codes for CASSAGQDYSPLHF.